This TCR beta chain was sequenced during a study of regulatory T cells in long-lasting Graves disease. There are 15 residues in the CDR3. The ends lost 5 bases at V and 3 bases at J; junction bases unmatched: 7. Germline V CDR1 and CDR2: SGHRS, YFSETQ. According to the study, TCR beta libraries were built with iRepertoire HTBI primers and CDR3-region Arm-PCR. One entry per CDR3 protein results from TCRdb running MiXCR on the multiplex PCR reads. The data show about 350,000 distinct CDR3 sequences, over 15% seen once. General study points: The TCR repertoire of persistent Graves' patients was less diverse than that of newly diagnosed ones.

This clonotype showed up many times. Its cognate antigen is unknown. Time point denoted: newly diagnosed GD, antithyroid drugs for less than 3 months. The TCR library was prepared using RNA isolated from PBMCs. The sample was also reused in another study, on T cells in Graves' hyperthyroidism and ophthalmopathy. That publication notes: Diagnosis relied on clinical symptoms, serum thyroxine and TRAb, thyroid ultrasound and orbital computed tomography. An initial round of RT-PCR targeting the TCR CDR3 relied on the HTBI primer set.

This clonotype was sampled from a man aged 40-49 years with Graves disease. V gene TRBV5-1 combines with J gene TRBJ2-3, with 9 bases that match TRBD2. Here the sequenced sample was peripheral blood mononuclear cells (PBMCs), taken at new diagnosis, from a patient treated with antithyroid drugs. The CDR3 protein is CASRFAGGPTDTQYF. The CDR3 nucleotides are TGCGCCAGCAGGTTTGCGGGGGGGCCGACAGATACGCAGTATTTT. The full variable domain, with the rest looked up from reference TRBV5-1 and TRBJ2-3, is KAGVTQTPRYLIKTRGQQVTLSCSPISGHRSVSWYQQTPGQGLQFLFEYFSETQRNKGNFPGRFSGRQFSNSRSEMNVSTLELGDSALYLCASRFAGGPTDTQYFGPGTRLTVL.